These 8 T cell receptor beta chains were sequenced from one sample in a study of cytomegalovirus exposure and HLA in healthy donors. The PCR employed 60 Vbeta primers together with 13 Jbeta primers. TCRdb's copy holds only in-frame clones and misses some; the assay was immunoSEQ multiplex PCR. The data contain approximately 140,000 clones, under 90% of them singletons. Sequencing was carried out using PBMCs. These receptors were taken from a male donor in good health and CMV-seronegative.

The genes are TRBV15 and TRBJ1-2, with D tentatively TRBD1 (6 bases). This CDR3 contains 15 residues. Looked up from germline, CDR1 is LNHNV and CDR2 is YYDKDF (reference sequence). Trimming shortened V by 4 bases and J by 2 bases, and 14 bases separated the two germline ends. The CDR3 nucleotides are TGTGCCACCAGCACAAATACAGGGTTAAACTATGGCTACACCTTC. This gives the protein CATSTNTGLNYGYTF.

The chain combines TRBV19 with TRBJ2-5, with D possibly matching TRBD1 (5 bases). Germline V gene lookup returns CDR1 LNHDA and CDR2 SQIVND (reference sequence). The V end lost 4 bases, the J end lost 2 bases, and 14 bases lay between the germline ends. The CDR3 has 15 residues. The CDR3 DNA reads TGTGCCAGTAGTACCGGACAACTCTTGCAAGAGACCCAGTACTTC. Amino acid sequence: CASSTGQLLQETQYF.

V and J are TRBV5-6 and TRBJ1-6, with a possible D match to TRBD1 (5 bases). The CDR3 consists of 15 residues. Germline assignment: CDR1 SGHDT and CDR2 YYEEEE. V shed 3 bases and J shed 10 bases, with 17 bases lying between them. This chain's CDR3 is CASSSGQGPNSPLHF. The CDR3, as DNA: TGTGCCAGCAGCTCAGGACAAGGTCCGAACTCACCCCTCCACTTT.

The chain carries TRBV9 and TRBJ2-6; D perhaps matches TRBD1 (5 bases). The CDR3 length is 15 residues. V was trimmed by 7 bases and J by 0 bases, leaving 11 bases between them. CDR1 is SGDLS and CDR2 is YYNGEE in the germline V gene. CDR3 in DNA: TGTGCCAGCGGAAACAGGAACTCTGGGGCCAACGTCCTGACTTTC. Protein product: CASGNRNSGANVLTF.

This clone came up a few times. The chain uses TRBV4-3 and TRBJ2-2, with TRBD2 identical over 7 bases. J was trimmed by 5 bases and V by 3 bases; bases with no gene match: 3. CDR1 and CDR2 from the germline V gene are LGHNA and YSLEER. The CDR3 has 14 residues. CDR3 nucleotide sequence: TGCGCCAGCAGCCATGGGGGGGGTACCGGGGAGCTGTTTTTT. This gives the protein CASSHGGGTGELFF.

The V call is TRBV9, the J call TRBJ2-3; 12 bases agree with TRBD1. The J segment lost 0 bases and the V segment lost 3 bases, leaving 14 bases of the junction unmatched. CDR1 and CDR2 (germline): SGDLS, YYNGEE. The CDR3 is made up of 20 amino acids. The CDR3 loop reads CASSAITGTGGGFSTDTQYF. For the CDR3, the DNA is TGTGCCAGCAGCGCAATTACCGGGACAGGGGGCGGGTTTAGCACAGATACGCAGTATTTT.

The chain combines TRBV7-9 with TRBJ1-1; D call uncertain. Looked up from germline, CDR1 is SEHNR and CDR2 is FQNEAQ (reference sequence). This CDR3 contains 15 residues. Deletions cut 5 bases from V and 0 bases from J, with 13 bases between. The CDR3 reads CASSPWAALNTEAFF. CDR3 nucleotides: TGTGCCAGCAGCCCGTGGGCAGCCTTGAACACTGAAGCTTTCTTT.

The CDR3 loop is CASSFSGSSYNEQFF. DNA of the CDR3: TGTGCCAGTAGTTTTAGCGGGAGCTCCTACAATGAGCAGTTCTTC. The chain employs TRBV19 and TRBJ2-1; 9 nucleotides line up with TRBD2. The CDR3 is 15 amino acids. Germline V gives CDR1 LNHDA, CDR2 SQIVND (reference sequence). Trimming at V came to 5 bases and at J to 0 bases, leaving 2 bases not matched to a gene.